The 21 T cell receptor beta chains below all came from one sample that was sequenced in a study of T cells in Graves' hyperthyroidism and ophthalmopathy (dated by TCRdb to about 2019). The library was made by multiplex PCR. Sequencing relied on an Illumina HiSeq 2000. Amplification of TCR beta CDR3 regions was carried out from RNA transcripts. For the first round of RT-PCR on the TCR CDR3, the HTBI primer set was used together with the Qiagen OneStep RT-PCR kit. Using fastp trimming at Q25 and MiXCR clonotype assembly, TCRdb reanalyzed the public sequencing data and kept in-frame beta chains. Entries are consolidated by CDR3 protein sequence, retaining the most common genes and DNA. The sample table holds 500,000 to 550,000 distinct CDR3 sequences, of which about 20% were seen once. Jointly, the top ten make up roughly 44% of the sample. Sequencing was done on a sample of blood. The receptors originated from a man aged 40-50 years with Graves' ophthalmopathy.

This CDR3 reads CASSVVGTGASTDTQYF. The CDR3 nucleotides are TGTGCCAGCAGCGTAGTGGGAACCGGCGCTAGCACAGATACGCAGTATTTT. The chain recombines TRBV9 with TRBJ2-3; no reliable D call. The ends were cut back, 0 bases at V and 0 bases at J, with 14 bases in the middle. The CDR3 spans 17 residues. Germline V gene sequence: CDR1 SGDLS, CDR2 YYNGEE.

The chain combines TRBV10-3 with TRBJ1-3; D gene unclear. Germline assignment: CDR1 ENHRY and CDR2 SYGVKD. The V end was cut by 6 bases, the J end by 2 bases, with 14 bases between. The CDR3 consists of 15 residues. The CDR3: CAISTSGPAGNTIYF. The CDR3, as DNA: TGTGCCATCAGCACCAGTGGGCCCGCTGGAAACACCATATATTTT.

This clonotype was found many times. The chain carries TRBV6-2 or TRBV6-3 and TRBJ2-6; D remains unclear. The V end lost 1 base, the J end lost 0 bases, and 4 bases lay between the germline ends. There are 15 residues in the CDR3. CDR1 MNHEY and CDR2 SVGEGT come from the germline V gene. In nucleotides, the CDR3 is TGTGCCAGCAGTTACTATAGCTCTGGGGCCAACGTCCTGACTTTC. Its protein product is CASSYYSSGANVLTF.

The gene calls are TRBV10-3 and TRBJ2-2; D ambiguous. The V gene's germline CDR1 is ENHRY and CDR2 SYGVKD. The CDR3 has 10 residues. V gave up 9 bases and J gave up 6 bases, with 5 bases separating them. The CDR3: CAIGSGELFF. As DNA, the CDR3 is TGTGCCATTGGGTCCGGGGAGCTGTTTTTT.

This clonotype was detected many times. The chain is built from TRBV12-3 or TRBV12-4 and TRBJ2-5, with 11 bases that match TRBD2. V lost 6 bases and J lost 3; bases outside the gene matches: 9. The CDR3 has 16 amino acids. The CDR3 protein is CASSRLAGGPEETQYF. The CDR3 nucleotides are TGTGCCAGCAGCCGCTTAGCGGGGGGGCCGGAAGAGACCCAGTACTTC.

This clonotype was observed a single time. CDR3 loop: CASSLAGQRYGYTF. CDR3 bases: TGTGCCAGCAGTTTAGCAGGGCAGCGCTATGGCTACACCTTC. The chain has TRBV12-3 or TRBV12-4 and TRBJ1-2; D is unclear. The ends were cut back, 0 bases at V and 4 bases at J, with 9 bases in the middle. The CDR3 has 14 residues.

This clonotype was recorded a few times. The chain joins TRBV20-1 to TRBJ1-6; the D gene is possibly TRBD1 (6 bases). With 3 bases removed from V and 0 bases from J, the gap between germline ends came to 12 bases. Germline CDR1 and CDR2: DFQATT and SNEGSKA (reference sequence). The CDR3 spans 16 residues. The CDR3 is CSASDRLSSYNSPLHF. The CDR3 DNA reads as TGCAGTGCTAGTGACAGGTTGAGCTCCTATAATTCACCCCTCCACTTT.

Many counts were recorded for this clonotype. CDR3 protein: CASSLSGKSYEQYF. CDR3 in DNA: TGTGCCAGCAGTTTATCCGGAAAGTCCTACGAGCAGTACTTC. The rearrangement uses TRBV28 and TRBJ2-7; no clear D gene. The V gene lost 1 base and the J gene lost 1 base, with 8 bases spanning the gap. CDR3 length: 14 residues. Germline lookup yields CDR1 MDHEN and CDR2 SYDVKM.

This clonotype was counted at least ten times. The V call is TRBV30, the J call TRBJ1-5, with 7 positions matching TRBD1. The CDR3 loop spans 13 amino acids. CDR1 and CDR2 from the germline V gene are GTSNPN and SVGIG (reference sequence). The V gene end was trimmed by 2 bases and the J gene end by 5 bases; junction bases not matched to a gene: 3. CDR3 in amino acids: CAWSRQGDQPQHF. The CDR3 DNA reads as TGTGCCTGGAGTCGGCAGGGGGATCAGCCCCAGCATTTT.

CDR3 DNA sequence: TGTGCCAGCAGCGTAGGTGGAGGGGGCGCGGGGGAAAAACTGTTTTTT. Translated, it gives CASSVGGGGAGEKLFF. The rearrangement links TRBV9 to TRBJ1-4, with 7 bases identical to TRBD1. V trimming: 0 bases; J trimming: 8 bases; junction bases outside the gene matches: 10. CDR3 length: 16 residues. Germline values: CDR1 SGDLS, CDR2 YYNGEE.

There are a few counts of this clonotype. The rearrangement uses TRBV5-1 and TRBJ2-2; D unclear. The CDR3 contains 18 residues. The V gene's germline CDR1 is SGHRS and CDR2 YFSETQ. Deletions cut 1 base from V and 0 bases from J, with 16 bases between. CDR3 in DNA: TGCGCCAGCAGCTTGCTAAATCGAAGCCCTCCGAACACCGGGGAGCTGTTTTTT. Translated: CASSLLNRSPPNTGELFF.

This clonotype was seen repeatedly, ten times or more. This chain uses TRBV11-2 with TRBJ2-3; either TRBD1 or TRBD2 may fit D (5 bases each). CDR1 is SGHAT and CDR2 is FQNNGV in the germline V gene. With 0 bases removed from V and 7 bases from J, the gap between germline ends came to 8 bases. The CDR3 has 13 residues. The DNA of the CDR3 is TGTGCCAGCAGCTTAGATCGGGGCTATACGCAGTATTTT. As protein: CASSLDRGYTQYF.

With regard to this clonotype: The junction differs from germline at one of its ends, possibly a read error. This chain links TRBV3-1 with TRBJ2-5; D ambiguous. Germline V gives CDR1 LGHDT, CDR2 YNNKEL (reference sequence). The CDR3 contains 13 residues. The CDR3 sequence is CASSRTFLDSLNF. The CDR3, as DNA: TGTGCCAGCAGCCGAACGTTCCTAGATTCCCTAAACTTC.

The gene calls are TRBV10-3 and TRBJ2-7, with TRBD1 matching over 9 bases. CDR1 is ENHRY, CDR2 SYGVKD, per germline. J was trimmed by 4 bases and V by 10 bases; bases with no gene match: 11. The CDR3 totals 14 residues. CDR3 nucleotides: TGTGCCACCGAGGGGGGACAGGGATTTTACGAGCAGTACTTC. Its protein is CATEGGQGFYEQYF.

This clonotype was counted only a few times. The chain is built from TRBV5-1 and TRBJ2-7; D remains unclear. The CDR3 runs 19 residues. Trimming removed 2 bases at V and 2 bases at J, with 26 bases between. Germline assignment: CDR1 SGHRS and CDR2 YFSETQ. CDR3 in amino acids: CASSFISPSHQRSTYEQYF. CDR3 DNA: TGCGCCAGCAGCTTCATTTCGCCCTCCCACCAGAGAAGTACCTACGAGCAGTACTTC.

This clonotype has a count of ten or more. CDR3 protein: CASGFSGISNQPQHF. Written as DNA, the CDR3 is TGTGCCAGCGGTTTCAGCGGCATCAGCAATCAGCCCCAGCATTTT. This chain joins TRBV6-1 and TRBJ1-5; no clear D. The V gene's germline CDR1 is MNHNS and CDR2 SASEGT. The CDR3 runs to 15 residues. Trimming shortened V by 8 bases and J by 1 base, and 15 bases separated the two germline ends.

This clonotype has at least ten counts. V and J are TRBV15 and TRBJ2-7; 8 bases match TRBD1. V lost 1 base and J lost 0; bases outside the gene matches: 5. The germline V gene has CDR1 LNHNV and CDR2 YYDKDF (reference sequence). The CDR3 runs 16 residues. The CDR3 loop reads CATSRGSQGASYEQYF. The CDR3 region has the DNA TGTGCCACCAGCAGAGGCAGCCAGGGGGCCTCCTACGAGCAGTACTTC.

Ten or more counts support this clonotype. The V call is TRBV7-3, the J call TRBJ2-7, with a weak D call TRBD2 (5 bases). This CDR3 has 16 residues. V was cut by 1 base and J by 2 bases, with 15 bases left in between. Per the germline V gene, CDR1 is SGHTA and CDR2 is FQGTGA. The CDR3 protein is CASSLKVDLFTYEQYF. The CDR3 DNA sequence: TGTGCCAGCAGCTTAAAGGTGGACTTGTTCACCTACGAGCAGTACTTC.

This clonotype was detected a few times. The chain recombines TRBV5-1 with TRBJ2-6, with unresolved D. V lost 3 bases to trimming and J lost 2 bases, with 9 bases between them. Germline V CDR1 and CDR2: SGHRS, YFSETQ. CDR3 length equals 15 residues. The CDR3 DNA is TGCGCCAGCAGCTCCCAATTTGCTGGGGCCAACGTCCTGACTTTC. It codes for CASSSQFAGANVLTF. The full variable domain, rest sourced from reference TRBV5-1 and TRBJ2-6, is KAGVTQTPRYLIKTRGQQVTLSCSPISGHRSVSWYQQTPGQGLQFLFEYFSETQRNKGNFPGRFSGRQFSNSRSEMNVSTLELGDSALYLCASSSQFAGANVLTFGAGSRLTVL.

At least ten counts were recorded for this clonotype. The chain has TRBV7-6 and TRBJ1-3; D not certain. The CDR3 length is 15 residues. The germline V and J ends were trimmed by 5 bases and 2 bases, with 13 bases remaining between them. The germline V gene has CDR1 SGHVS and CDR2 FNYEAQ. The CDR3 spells CASSQNPGTGNTIYF. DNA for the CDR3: TGTGCCAGCAGCCAAAACCCGGGAACTGGAAACACCATATATTTT.

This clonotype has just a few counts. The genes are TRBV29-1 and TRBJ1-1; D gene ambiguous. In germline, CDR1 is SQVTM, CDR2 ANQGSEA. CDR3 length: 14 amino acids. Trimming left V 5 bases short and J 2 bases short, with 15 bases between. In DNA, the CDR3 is TGCAGCGTTCTTATCCTGGAAGAAAACACTGAAGCTTTCTTT. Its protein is CSVLILEENTEAFF.